This T cell receptor (beta chain) was recovered during a study of T cells after yellow fever vaccination. TCRdb passed the 5' RACE reads through MiXCR, listing each CDR3 protein once. The data show just over 300,000 distinct CDR3 sequences, with around 4% seen just once and roughly a quarter held by the top ten. The J segment lost 2 bases and the V segment lost 5 bases, leaving 6 bases of the junction unmatched. CDR3 length equals 15 residues. The starting material was PBMCs, obtained on the day of the yellow fever booster vaccination. This TCR derives from a man between 18 and 29 years old who received the YFV17D yellow fever vaccine. The chain recombines TRBV12-3 or TRBV12-4 with TRBJ2-7, with 10 bases fitting TRBD2. CDR3 in amino acids: CASSLSGGVTYEQYF. As DNA, the CDR3 is TGTGCCAGCAGTCTAAGCGGGGGGGTAACCTACGAGCAGTACTTC.